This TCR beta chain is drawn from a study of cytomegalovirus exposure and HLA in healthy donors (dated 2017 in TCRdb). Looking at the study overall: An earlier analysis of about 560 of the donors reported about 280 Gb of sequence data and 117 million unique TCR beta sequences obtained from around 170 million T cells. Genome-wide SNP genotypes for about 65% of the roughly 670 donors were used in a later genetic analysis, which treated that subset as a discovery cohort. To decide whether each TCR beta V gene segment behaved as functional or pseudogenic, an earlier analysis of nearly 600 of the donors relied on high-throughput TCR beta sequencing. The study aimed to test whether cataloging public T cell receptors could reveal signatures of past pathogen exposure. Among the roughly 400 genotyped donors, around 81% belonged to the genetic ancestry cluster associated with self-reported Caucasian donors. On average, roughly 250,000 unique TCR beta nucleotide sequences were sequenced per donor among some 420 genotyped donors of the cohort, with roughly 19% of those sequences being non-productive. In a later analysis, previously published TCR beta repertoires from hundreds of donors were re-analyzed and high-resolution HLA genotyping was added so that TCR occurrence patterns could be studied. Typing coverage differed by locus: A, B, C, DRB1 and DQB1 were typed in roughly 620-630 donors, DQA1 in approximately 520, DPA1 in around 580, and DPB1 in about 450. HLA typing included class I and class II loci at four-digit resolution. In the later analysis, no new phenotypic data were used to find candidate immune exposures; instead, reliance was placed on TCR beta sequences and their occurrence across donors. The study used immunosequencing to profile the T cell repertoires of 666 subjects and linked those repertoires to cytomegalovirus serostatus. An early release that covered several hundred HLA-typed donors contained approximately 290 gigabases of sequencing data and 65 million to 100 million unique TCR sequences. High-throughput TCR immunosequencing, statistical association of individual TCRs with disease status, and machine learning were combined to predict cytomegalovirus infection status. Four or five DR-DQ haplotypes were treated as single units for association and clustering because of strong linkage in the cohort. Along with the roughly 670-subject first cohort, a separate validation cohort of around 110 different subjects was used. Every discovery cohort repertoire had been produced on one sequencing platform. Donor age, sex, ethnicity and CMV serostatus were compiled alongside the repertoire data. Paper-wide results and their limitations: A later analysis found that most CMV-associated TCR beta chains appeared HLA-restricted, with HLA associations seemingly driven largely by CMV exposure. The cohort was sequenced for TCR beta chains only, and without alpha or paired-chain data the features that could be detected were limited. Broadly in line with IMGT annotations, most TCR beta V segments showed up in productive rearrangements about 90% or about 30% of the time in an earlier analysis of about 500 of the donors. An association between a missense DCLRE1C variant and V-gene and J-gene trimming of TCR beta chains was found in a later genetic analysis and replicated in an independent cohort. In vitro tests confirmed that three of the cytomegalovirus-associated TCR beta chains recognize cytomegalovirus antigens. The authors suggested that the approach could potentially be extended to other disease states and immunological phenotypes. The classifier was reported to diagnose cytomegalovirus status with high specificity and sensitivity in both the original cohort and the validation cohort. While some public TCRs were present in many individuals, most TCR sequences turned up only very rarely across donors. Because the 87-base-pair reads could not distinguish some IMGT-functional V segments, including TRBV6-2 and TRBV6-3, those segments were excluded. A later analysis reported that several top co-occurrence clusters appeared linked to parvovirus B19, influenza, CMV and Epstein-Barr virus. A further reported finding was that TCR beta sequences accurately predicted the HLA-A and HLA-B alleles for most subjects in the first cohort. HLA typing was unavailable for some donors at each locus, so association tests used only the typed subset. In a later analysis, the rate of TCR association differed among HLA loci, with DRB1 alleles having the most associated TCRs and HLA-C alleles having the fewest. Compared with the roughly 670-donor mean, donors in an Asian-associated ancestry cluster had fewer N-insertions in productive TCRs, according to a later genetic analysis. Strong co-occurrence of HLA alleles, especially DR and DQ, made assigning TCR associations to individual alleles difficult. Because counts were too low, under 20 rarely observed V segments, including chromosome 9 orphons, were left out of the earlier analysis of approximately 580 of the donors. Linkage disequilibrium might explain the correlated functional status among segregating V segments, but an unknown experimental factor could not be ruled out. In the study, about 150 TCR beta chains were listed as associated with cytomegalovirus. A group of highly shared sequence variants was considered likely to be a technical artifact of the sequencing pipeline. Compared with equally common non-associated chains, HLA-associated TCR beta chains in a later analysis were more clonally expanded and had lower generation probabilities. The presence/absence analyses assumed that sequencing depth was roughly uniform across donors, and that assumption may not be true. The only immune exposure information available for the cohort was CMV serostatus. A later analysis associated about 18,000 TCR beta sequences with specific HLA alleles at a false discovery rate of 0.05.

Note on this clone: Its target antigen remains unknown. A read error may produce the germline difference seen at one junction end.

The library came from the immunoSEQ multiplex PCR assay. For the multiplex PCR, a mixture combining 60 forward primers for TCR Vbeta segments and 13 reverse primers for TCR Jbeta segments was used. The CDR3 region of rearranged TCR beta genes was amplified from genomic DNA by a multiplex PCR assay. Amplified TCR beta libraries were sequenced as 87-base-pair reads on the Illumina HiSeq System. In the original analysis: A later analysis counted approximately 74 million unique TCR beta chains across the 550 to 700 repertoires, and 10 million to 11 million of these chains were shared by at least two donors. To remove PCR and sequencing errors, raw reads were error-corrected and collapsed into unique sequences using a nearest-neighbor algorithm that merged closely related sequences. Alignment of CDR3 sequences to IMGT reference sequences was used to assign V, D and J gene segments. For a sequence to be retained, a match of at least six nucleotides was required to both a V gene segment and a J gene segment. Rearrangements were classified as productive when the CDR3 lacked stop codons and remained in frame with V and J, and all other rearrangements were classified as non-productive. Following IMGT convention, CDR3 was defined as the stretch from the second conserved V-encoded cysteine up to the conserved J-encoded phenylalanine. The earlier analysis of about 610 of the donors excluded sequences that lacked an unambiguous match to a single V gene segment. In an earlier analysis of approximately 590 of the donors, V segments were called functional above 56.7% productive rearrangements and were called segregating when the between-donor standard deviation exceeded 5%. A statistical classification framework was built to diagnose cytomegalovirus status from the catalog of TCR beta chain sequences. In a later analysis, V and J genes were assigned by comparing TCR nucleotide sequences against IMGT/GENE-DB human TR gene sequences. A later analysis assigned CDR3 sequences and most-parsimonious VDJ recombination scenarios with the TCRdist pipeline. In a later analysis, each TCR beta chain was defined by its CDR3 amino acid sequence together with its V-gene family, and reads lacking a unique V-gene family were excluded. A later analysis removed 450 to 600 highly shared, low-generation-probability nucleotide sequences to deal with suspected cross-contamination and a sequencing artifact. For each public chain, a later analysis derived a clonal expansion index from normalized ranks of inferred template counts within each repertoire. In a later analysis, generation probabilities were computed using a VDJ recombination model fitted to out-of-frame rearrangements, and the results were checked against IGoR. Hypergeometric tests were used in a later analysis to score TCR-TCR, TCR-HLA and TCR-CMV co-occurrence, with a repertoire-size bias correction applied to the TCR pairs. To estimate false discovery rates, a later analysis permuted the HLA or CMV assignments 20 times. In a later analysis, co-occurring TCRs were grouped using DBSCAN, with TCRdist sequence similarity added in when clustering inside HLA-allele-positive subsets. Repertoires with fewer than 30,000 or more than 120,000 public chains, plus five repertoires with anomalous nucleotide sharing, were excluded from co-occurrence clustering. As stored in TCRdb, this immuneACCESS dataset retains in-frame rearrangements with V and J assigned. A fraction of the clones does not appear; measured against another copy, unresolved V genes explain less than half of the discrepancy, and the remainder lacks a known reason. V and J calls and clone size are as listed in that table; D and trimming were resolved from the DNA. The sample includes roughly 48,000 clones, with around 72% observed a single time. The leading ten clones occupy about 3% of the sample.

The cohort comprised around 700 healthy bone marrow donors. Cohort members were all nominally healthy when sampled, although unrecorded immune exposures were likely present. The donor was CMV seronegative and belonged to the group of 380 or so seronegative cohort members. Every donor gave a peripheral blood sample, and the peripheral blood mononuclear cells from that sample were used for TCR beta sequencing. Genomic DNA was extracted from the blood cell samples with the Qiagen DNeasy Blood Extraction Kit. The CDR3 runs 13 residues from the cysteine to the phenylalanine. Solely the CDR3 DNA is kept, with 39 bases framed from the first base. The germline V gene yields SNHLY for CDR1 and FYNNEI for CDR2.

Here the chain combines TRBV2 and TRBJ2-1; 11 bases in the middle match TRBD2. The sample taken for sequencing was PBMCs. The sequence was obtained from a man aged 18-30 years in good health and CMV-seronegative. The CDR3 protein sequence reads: CASSYLLAGAPVF. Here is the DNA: TGTGCCAGCAGCTACCTACTAGCGGGAGCGCCGGTCTTC.